Included here is one T cell receptor beta chain sequence, with context. Its target is not known. The sample belongs to a study of shared clonotypes between healthy human individuals. Researchers partitioned CD4+ cells into CD45RA+ naive and CD45RA-negative memory subsets. The assay used deep level. Assay used: immunoSEQ multiplex PCR; TCRdb lists only in-frame clones, some missing. The sample consists of a few million clones, 92% of them appearing once. Study-wide points: A reduction in generation probabilities was seen for non-shared clonotypes relative to those shared by all four donors. Of the naive CD4 clonotypes, 4% to 5% were shared across a handful of donors.

Losses at the gene ends were 2 bases for V and 5 bases for J; bases not matched to a gene: 5. The germline V gene has CDR1 SGHAT and CDR2 FQNNGV. CDR3 length equals 14 residues. The clonotype comes from a man aged 18 to 35 in good health. Some clones in this sample may be carry-over from other donors' samples. The chain has TRBV11-2 and TRBJ2-5; 7 nucleotides align to TRBD2. The sample was naive CD4+ T cells from PBMCs. Subset specified: CD45RA+ positively selected. The CDR3, as DNA: TGTGCCAGCAGCTTATTCGGGGGGAGGGAGACCCAGTACTTC. Residues: CASSLFGGRETQYF.